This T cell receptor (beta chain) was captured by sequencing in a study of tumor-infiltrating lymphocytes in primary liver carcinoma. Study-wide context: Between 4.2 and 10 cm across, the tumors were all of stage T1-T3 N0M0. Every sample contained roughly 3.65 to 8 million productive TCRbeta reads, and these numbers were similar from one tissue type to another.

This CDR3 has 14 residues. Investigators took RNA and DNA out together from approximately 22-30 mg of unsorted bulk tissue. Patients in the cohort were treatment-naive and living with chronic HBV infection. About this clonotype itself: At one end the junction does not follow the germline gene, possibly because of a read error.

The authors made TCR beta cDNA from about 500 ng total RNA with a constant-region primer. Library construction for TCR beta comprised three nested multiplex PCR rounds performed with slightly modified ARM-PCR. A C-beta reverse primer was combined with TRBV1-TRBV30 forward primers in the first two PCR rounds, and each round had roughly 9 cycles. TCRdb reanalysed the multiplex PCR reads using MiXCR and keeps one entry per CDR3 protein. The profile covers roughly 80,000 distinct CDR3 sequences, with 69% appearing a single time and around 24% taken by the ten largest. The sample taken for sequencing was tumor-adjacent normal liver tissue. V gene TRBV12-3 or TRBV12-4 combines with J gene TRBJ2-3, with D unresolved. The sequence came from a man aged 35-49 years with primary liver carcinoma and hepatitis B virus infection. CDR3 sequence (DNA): TGTGCCAGCAGTTTATCGGCGCGTAGAGATACGCAGTTTTTT. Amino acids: CASSLSARRDTQFF.